Following are 19 T cell receptor beta chains from one sample sequenced in a study of blood T cell repertoires in COVID-19. Method: immunoSEQ multiplex PCR; TCRdb's copy keeps in-frame clones and lacks some. Among more than 200,000 clones, 75% to 90% were seen once, and the ten largest hold about 4%. The sample was PBMCs or T cells enriched from blood (not recorded which). These receptors all stem from a woman in her twenties or thirties who had recovered from COVID-19.

This chain links TRBV27 with TRBJ1-4; D ambiguous. Germline V gene sequence: CDR1 MNHEY, CDR2 SMNVEV (reference sequence). CDR3 length: 17 amino acids. V was clipped by 1 base and J by 1 base, with 13 bases between them. The CDR3 here is CASSLYALRGTNEKLFF. In DNA form, the CDR3 reads TGTGCCAGCAGTTTATATGCCCTCCGAGGAACTAATGAAAAACTGTTTTTT.

The rearrangement joins TRBV12-3 or TRBV12-4 to TRBJ1-1; D is undetermined. The CDR3 covers 13 residues. Trimming took off 5 bases at V and 3 bases at J, with 10 bases between the two ends. CDR3 protein: CASSERRYTEAFF. In nucleotides, the CDR3 is TGTGCCAGCAGTGAACGGAGATACACTGAAGCTTTCTTT.

V and J are TRBV30 and TRBJ2-3; 10 bases are shared with TRBD2. Germline CDR1 and CDR2: GTSNPN and SVGIG (reference sequence). V lost 0 bases, J lost 3 bases, and 3 bases stayed unmatched. The CDR3 consists of 15 residues. The chain's CDR3 is CAWSVLAGTTDTQYF. CDR3 DNA sequence: TGTGCCTGGAGTGTACTAGCGGGAACTACAGATACGCAGTATTTT.

This chain uses TRBV30 with TRBJ1-5; D unresolved. V was clipped by 2 bases and J by 5 bases, with 13 bases between them. The CDR3 runs 14 residues. CDR1 is GTSNPN, CDR2 SVGIG, per germline (reference sequence). The CDR3 DNA reads TGTGCCTGGAGTTCGTCGGGGAACCATCAGCCCCAGCATTTT. Residues: CAWSSSGNHQPQHF.

The rearrangement uses TRBV7-8 and TRBJ1-4; possibly TRBD1 for D (5 bases). The CDR3 consists of 15 residues. V lost 2 bases and J 8 bases, leaving 15 bases between the germline ends. Germline V gene sequence: CDR1 SGHVS, CDR2 FQNEAQ. The CDR3 loop reads CASSLPGGLGEKLFF. CDR3 in DNA: TGTGCCAGCAGCTTACCCGGGGGTCTTGGGGAAAAACTGTTTTTT.

The genes are TRBV3-1 (or the pseudogene TRBV3-2) and TRBJ1-2; unclear D gene. Per the germline V gene, CDR1 is LGHDT and CDR2 is YNNKEL (reference sequence). The V end lost 1 base, the J end lost 10 bases, and 13 bases lay between the germline ends. This CDR3 is 13 amino acids long. This CDR3 reads CASSQVPVGIYTF. In DNA, the CDR3 is TGTGCCAGCAGCCAAGTCCCGGTCGGGATCTACACCTTC.

This clone appeared once. The gene calls are TRBV28 and TRBJ1-1; 9 bases map to TRBD1. J was trimmed by 5 bases and V by 4 bases; bases with no gene match: 14. Germline CDR1 reads MDHEN; CDR2 reads SYDVKM. The CDR3 has 17 amino acids. The CDR3 spells CASSSLYRGRRETEAFF. The DNA for the CDR3 is TGTGCCAGCAGTTCCCTTTACAGGGGGCGAAGGGAAACTGAAGCTTTCTTT.

The gene calls are TRBV5-5 and TRBJ2-5; the match to TRBD2 covers 10 bases. The germline CDR1 and CDR2 sequences are SGHKS and YYEKEE (reference sequence). The trim removed 1 base at V and 7 bases at J, leaving 13 bases unmatched. The CDR3 runs 17 residues. The CDR3 nucleotides read TGTGCCAGCAGCTTGAGGGGCGGCGGGACTAGCGATGGGACCCAGTACTTC. This translates into CASSLRGGGTSDGTQYF.

The chain recombines TRBV4-1 with TRBJ2-5; tentative D call: TRBD1 (6 bases). CDR1 and CDR2 (germline): MGHRA, YSYEKL. The CDR3 has 13 residues. Between the trimmed V and J ends, which lost 5 bases and 3 bases, there was a span of 10 bases. DNA of the CDR3: TGCGCCAGCAGCTTATACAGGGAAGAGACCCAGTACTTC. Encoded protein: CASSLYREETQYF.

V gene TRBV27 combines with J gene TRBJ1-2; 8 nucleotides line up with TRBD1. This CDR3 is 14 amino acids long. With 5 bases clipped from V and 7 bases from J, the junction kept 9 bases outside the gene matches. In germline, CDR1 is MNHEY, CDR2 SMNVEV (reference sequence). For the CDR3, the DNA is TGTGCCAGCAGTCCCGGACAGGGCTTAGGTGGCTACACCTTC. Translating gives CASSPGQGLGGYTF.

This rearrangement joins TRBV28 to TRBJ1-4; possible D gene TRBD1, 5 bases. Trimming removed 1 base from V and 6 bases from J, with 15 bases in between. Germline V CDR1 and CDR2: MDHEN, SYDVKM. The CDR3 spans 16 residues. CDR3 residues: CASSLLGQGRDEKLFF. CDR3 DNA: TGTGCCAGCAGTTTATTGGGCCAGGGTAGGGATGAAAAACTGTTTTTT.

The J gene is TRBJ2-3, the V gene TRBV7-3, with D maybe TRBD2 (6 bases). Germline V gene sequence: CDR1 SGHTA, CDR2 FQGTGA. Trimming cost V 2 bases and J 2 bases, with 11 bases left between them. The CDR3 consists of 15 residues. The CDR3 DNA is TGTGCCAGCAGCTTAGTAGCGGAATACACAGATACGCAGTATTTT. Translation: CASSLVAEYTDTQYF.

The genes are TRBV1 and TRBJ1-5; the table assigns TRBD1, which was not confirmed against the DNA. TRBV1 is a recognized pseudogene. The CDR3 extends over 13 amino acids. The CDR3: CTSSPTSQGGEHF. CDR3 nucleotide sequence: TGCACCAGCAGCCCTACCTCACAGGGTGGGGAGCATTTT.

This clone was observed a handful of times. This sequence joins TRBV18 and TRBJ2-6; possibly TRBD1 for D (6 bases). Germline-derived CDR1 and CDR2 are KGHSH and LQKENI. Between the trimmed V and J ends, which lost 8 bases and 4 bases, there was a span of 15 bases. This CDR3 comprises 15 residues. CDR3 DNA: TGTGCCAGCCAAAGAGCCGGGACAGGGGCCAACGTCCTGACTTTC. Its protein product is CASQRAGTGANVLTF.

The genes are TRBV28 and TRBJ1-5; no reliable D call. Germline CDR1 MDHEN, CDR2 SYDVKM. Trimming took 2 bases from V and 5 from J, leaving 10 bases between them. The CDR3 has 14 amino acids. The CDR3 region has the DNA TGTGCCAGCAGTTTAACCGACGGGGATCAGCCCCAGCATTTT. Protein: CASSLTDGDQPQHF.

This chain uses TRBV5-1 with TRBJ2-1; 12 bases agree with TRBD2. CDR3 length: 16 residues. The V gene end was trimmed by 2 bases and the J gene end by 8 bases; junction bases not matched to a gene: 8. CDR1 SGHRS and CDR2 YFSETQ come from the germline V gene. CDR3 in DNA: TGCGCCAGCAGCTTCCGGACTAGCGGGATTTCCGATGAGCAGTTCTTC. Its protein product is CASSFRTSGISDEQFF. Based on the CDR3 plus reference TRBV5-1 and TRBJ2-1, the full variable domain is KAGVTQTPRYLIKTRGQQVTLSCSPISGHRSVSWYQQTPGQGLQFLFEYFSETQRNKGNFPGRFSGRQFSNSRSEMNVSTLELGDSALYLCASSFRTSGISDEQFFGPGTRLTVL.

V usage is TRBV19 and J usage is TRBJ2-1; possible D gene TRBD2, 5 bases. The V gene lost 5 bases and the J gene lost 0 bases, with 17 bases spanning the gap. Germline-derived CDR1 and CDR2 are LNHDA and SQIVND (reference sequence). The CDR3 spans 17 residues. The DNA for the CDR3 is TGTGCCAGTAGTTCCTGGACTCTCCGAAGCTCCTACAATGAGCAGTTCTTC. Residues: CASSSWTLRSSYNEQFF.

The chain uses TRBV28 and TRBJ1-1; TRBD1 matches at 8 bases. With 5 bases clipped from V and 5 bases from J, the junction kept 7 bases outside the gene matches. The CDR3 consists of 14 residues. Germline V gene sequence: CDR1 MDHEN, CDR2 SYDVKM. The CDR3 DNA is TGTGCCAGCAGTGAACACAGGGGGAGGACTGAAGCTTTCTTT. Amino acid sequence: CASSEHRGRTEAFF.

The chain couples TRBV5-1 to TRBJ1-1; perhaps TRBD1 as D (6 bases). Trimming cost V 1 base and J 4 bases, with 14 bases left between them. In germline, CDR1 is SGHRS, CDR2 YFSETQ. This CDR3 contains 15 residues. The CDR3 spells CASSLMGAEATEAFF. The CDR3 DNA sequence: TGCGCCAGCAGCTTGATGGGGGCCGAGGCCACTGAAGCTTTCTTT.